A selection of T cell receptor beta chains follows, all from one sample in a study of blood T cell repertoires in COVID-19. Assay used: immunoSEQ multiplex PCR; TCRdb lists only in-frame clones, some missing. The sample comprises 110,000 to 150,000 clones, around 81% of which are singletons, and around 5% rests with the top ten. Sequencing input: peripheral blood. The receptors stem from a woman aged 50 to 60 with acute or convalescent COVID-19. Each CDR3 is given with its conserved first and last residue. Fields, in order: J gene, V gene, D gene, clone size, CDR3 protein, CDR3 DNA. A D gene is named only where the DNA matches it firmly. A clone size is listed for some rows: how often the clone was seen (once, few, many), or a class if it is expanded.

J gene: TRBJ2-2; V gene: TRBV5-4; D gene: .; clone size: large; CDR3 protein: CASSPGVATGELFF; CDR3 DNA: TGTGCCAGCAGCCCGGGGGTTGCGACCGGGGAGCTGTTTTTT
J gene: TRBJ1-5; V gene: TRBV28; D gene: TRBD1; clone size: .; CDR3 protein: CASSLPGQGGNQPQHF; CDR3 DNA: TGTGCCAGCAGTTTACCCGGACAGGGCGGCAATCAGCCCCAGCATTTT
J gene: TRBJ1-6; V gene: TRBV3-1/TRBV3-2; D gene: TRBD1; clone size: few; CDR3 protein: CASSLHRGRNSPLHF; CDR3 DNA: TGTGCCAGCAGCCTGCACAGGGGGCGGAATTCACCCCTCCACTTT
J gene: TRBJ1-5; V gene: TRBV28; D gene: .; clone size: once; CDR3 protein: CASSLQQGNQPQHF; CDR3 DNA: TGTGCCAGCAGTTTGCAACAGGGAAATCAGCCCCAGCATTTT
J gene: TRBJ2-3; V gene: TRBV6-4; D gene: .; clone size: .; CDR3 protein: CASSDTELDTQYF; CDR3 DNA: TGTGCCAGCAGTGATACGGAGCTGGATACGCAGTATTTT
J gene: TRBJ1-1; V gene: TRBV2; D gene: .; clone size: .; CDR3 protein: CASFDTHTEAFF; CDR3 DNA: TGTGCCAGCTTCGACACCCATACTGAAGCTTTCTTT
J gene: TRBJ1-2; V gene: TRBV5-1; D gene: .; clone size: .; CDR3 protein: CASSLGAQFNYGYTF; CDR3 DNA: TGCGCCAGCAGCTTGGGGGCCCAATTTAACTATGGCTACACCTTC
J gene: TRBJ2-1; V gene: TRBV6-6; D gene: .; clone size: .; CDR3 protein: CASSYQQGHEQFF; CDR3 DNA: TGTGCCAGCAGTTACCAACAGGGACATGAGCAGTTCTTC
J gene: TRBJ2-1; V gene: TRBV2; D gene: TRBD2; clone size: .; CDR3 protein: CASSEGLAGTNEQFF; CDR3 DNA: TGTGCCAGCAGTGAAGGGCTAGCGGGAACCAATGAGCAGTTCTTC
J gene: TRBJ2-1; V gene: TRBV5-6; D gene: .; clone size: .; CDR3 protein: CASSWTEEGFENEQFF; CDR3 DNA: TGTGCCAGCAGCTGGACTGAAGAAGGATTCGAGAATGAGCAGTTCTTC
J gene: TRBJ2-7; V gene: TRBV12-3/TRBV12-4; D gene: .; clone size: .; CDR3 protein: CASRKTGEQYF; CDR3 DNA: TGTGCCAGCAGAAAAACGGGCGAGCAGTACTTC
J gene: TRBJ2-3; V gene: TRBV5-6; D gene: .; clone size: .; CDR3 protein: CASSFGLDTQYF; CDR3 DNA: TGTGCCAGCAGCTTTGGCTTAGATACGCAGTATTTT
J gene: TRBJ1-2; V gene: TRBV5-1; D gene: .; clone size: .; CDR3 protein: CASSSARVFGYGYTF; CDR3 DNA: TGCGCCAGCAGCTCAGCCAGGGTATTCGGCTATGGCTACACCTTC
J gene: TRBJ1-6; V gene: TRBV7-8; D gene: .; clone size: once; CDR3 protein: CASSLVVQGNSPLHF; CDR3 DNA: TGTGCCAGCAGCTTAGTCGTGCAGGGGAATTCACCCCTCCACTTT
J gene: TRBJ1-1; V gene: TRBV11-1; D gene: .; clone size: .; CDR3 protein: CASSSSLQVTEAFF; CDR3 DNA: TGTGCCAGCAGCTCCTCCTTACAGGTCACTGAAGCTTTCTTT
J gene: TRBJ2-1; V gene: TRBV18; D gene: TRBD2; clone size: few; CDR3 protein: CASSSSGGAYNEQFF; CDR3 DNA: TGTGCCAGCTCAAGTAGCGGGGGTGCCTACAATGAGCAGTTCTTC